This T cell receptor beta chain was identified during a study of T cells in localized non-small cell lung cancer. CDR1 and CDR2 (germline): MNHNS, SASEGT. V shed 4 bases and J shed 3 bases, with 7 bases lying between them. This CDR3 is 13 amino acids long. Study observations and caveats: Measurement of T cell clonality placed uninvolved adjacent lung highest, above the level in tumor. With higher T cell density in blood came longer overall survival.

The repertoire was sequenced with immunoSEQ multiplex PCR; TCRdb's copy has only in-frame clones and lacks some. Altogether about 26,000 clones are present, roughly four fifths being singletons, with the ten largest covering roughly 4.3%. A word on this clone: Its antigen is not known.

The origin of this receptor is a woman aged 35 to 70 with stage I lung adenocarcinoma. The chain recombines TRBV6-1 with TRBJ2-1, with no clear D. This specimen consisted of peripheral blood, obtained before any cancer treatment. CDR3 in amino acids: CASSVASYNEQFF. DNA of the CDR3: TGTGCCAGCAGTGTGGCCAGCTACAATGAGCAGTTCTTC.